This T cell receptor beta chain was found in a study of T cells in women clearing cervical HPV infection. The study's findings and limits: Cases carried less TRBV6-7 than controls: roughly 0.12% versus 0.17%.

Germline V gives CDR1 PRHDT, CDR2 FYEKMQ (reference sequence). CDR3 length: 13 residues. TCRdb keeps only in-frame clones here, not all; method: immunoSEQ multiplex PCR. The data include tens of thousands of clones; the top ten clones carry less than 3%. Comment on this clone: Its antigen is currently unknown. The observed sequence ends 3 residues before the CDR3 terminus, with the missing tail filled in from the germline J gene.

This clonotype originated in a woman aged 18 to 75 with a cervical HPV16 infection that either progressed to CIN3+ or cleared (not recorded which). Sequenced: blood buffy coat. The chain carries TRBV13 and TRBJ2-3; 7 bases agree with TRBD2. The CDR3 spells CASSSGLEETQYF. The DNA read from the CDR3 is TGTGCCAGCAGCTCAGGACTAGAGGAGACG.